This T cell receptor (beta chain) was observed in a study of blood T cell repertoires in COVID-19. Background on the study: There were acute and convalescent COVID-19 samples, and they came from the United States, Italy and Spain. Sources were T cells, B-cell-depleted T cells, or PBMCs; the material itself was cDNA or gDNA.

Authors' analysis steps: Reference gene primer amplification gave nucleated cell count estimates. Generated by immunoSEQ multiplex PCR, the TCRdb table keeps only in-frame clones and is missing some. That table supplies the V and J calls and clone size; D and trimming were determined from the DNA. Counted here are some 77,000 clones, around 81% occurring once; the ten biggest clones make up approximately 22%. Germline V lookup: CDR1 SNHLY, CDR2 FYNNEI. V was cut by 5 bases and J by 0 bases, with 2 bases left in between. The CDR3 is made up of 12 amino acids. This rearrangement joins TRBV2 to TRBJ1-5; D not resolved. The sequencing input was peripheral blood. The source of this sequence is a woman aged 70-85 years with acute or convalescent COVID-19. The CDR3 reads CASSLSNQPQHF. The DNA of the CDR3 is TGTGCCAGCAGTCTTAGCAATCAGCCCCAGCATTTT. The whole variable domain, remainder taken from reference TRBV2 and TRBJ1-5, is EPEVTQTPSHQVTQMGQEVILRCVPISNHLYFYWYRQILGQKVEFLVSFYNNEISEKSEIFDDQFSVERPDGSNFTLKIRSTKLEDSAMYFCASSLSNQPQHFGDGTRLSIL.